This is a list of T cell receptor beta chains from one sample in a study of OX40 agonist ivuxolimab in advanced cancers. The method was immunoSEQ multiplex PCR; TCRdb's version includes in-frame clones alone and lacks a portion of them. This table holds some 70,000 clones, 70% to 90% found once. Sequenced material: CD4+ or CD8+ T cells sorted from blood, taken in a trial of the OX40 agonist ivuxolimab. All receptors derive from an adult with an advanced solid tumor such as melanoma, head and neck, liver or kidney cancer. Both conserved end residues are part of each CDR3. A D gene is named only where the DNA matches it firmly. Size tells how often a clone was seen (once, few, many) or the class of an expanded clone, and some rows leave it out.

>TRBJ1-2|.|TRBV11-2|.
CASSLELGGSHTF
TGTGCCAGCAGCTTAGAGCTTGGGGGGTCCCACACCTTC
>TRBJ1-2|.|TRBV27|.
CASQGSSYGYTF
TGTGCCAGCCAGGGGAGCTCCTATGGCTACACCTTC
>TRBJ1-5|.|TRBV7-2|TRBD1
CASSQGANGNQPQHF
TGTGCCAGCAGCCAGGGGGCGAACGGCAATCAGCCCCAGCATTTT
>TRBJ1-4|few|TRBV4-2|.
CASSHRSRNEKLFF
TGTGCCAGCAGCCATCGGAGCCGTAATGAAAAACTGTTTTTT
>TRBJ1-4|.|TRBV5-4|.
CASSPARRGRGNEKLFF
TGTGCCAGCAGCCCGGCCAGGCGCGGCAGGGGTAATGAAAAACTGTTTTTT
>TRBJ1-5|.|TRBV19|.
CASSPDLGNQPQHF
TGTGCCAGTAGTCCAGATTTAGGGAATCAGCCCCAGCATTTT
>TRBJ2-7|.|TRBV5-1|.
CASSGTGLGEQYF
TGCGCCAGCAGCGGAACAGGGTTGGGGGAGCAGTACTTC
>TRBJ1-1|.|TRBV28|TRBD1
CASSPFALRGRTEAFF
TGTGCCAGCAGCCCCTTCGCCTTGAGGGGGCGGACTGAAGCTTTCTTT
>TRBJ2-3|.|TRBV19|TRBD2
CASSPRLAPPGDTQYF
TGTGCCAGTAGTCCCCGACTAGCTCCGCCGGGAGATACGCAGTATTTT
>TRBJ1-1|.|TRBV18|TRBD1
CASSPRTGEKDEAFF
TGTGCCAGCTCACCTCGGACAGGTGAAAAGGACGAAGCTTTCTTT
>TRBJ2-3|.|TRBV5-4|TRBD2
CASSFTSGTSEASTDTQYF
TGTGCCAGCAGCTTTACCTCCGGGACTAGCGAGGCAAGCACAGATACGCAGTATTTT
>TRBJ2-2|few|TRBV16|TRBD1
CASSWTGNPTSGELFF
TGTGCCAGCAGCTGGACAGGGAACCCTACCTCCGGGGAGCTGTTTTTT
>TRBJ1-3|.|TRBV6-1|.
CASSEARSRTGNTIYF
TGTGCCAGCAGTGAAGCGCGGTCACGTACTGGAAACACCATATATTTT
>TRBJ2-3|.|TRBV28|.
CASSRHTDTQYF
TGTGCCAGCAGTCGCCATACAGATACGCAGTATTTT
>TRBJ2-3|once|TRBV7-3|.
CASSLSRDTQYF
TGTGCCAGCAGCTTAAGTCGAGATACGCAGTATTTT
>TRBJ2-1|.|TRBV12-5|.
CASGLRLGEQFF
TGTGCTAGTGGTTTGAGGTTGGGTGAGCAGTTCTTC
>TRBJ2-1|.|TRBV6-5|.
CASRERADYNEQFF
TGTGCCAGCAGAGAGCGGGCTGACTACAATGAGCAGTTCTTC
>TRBJ2-7|.|TRBV28|TRBD1
CASSPSLGTGNWEQYF
TGTGCCAGCAGTCCCTCCCTCGGGACAGGCAATTGGGAGCAGTACTTC
>TRBJ2-7|.|TRBV30|TRBD2
CAWLSGRAEQYF
TGTGCCTGGCTCAGCGGGAGGGCCGAGCAGTACTTC
>TRBJ1-4|.|TRBV10-1|TRBD1
CASSESPDRGRGDHEKLFF
TGCGCCAGCAGTGAGTCTCCGGACAGGGGGCGCGGGGATCATGAAAAACTGTTTTTT
>TRBJ2-5|.|TRBV9|TRBD1
CASSVDSGTGETQYF
TGTGCCAGCAGCGTAGACTCCGGGACAGGAGAGACCCAGTACTTC
>TRBJ1-2|.|TRBV4-3|TRBD1
CASSQDRGRGGYTF
TGCGCCAGCAGCCAAGACAGGGGGCGGGGTGGCTACACCTTC